Presented here are 14 T cell receptor beta chains from one specimen sequenced in a study of blood T cell repertoires in COVID-19. Here immunoSEQ multiplex PCR was the method, and the copy in TCRdb shows in-frame clones only, minus some. The table includes approximately 230,000 clones, around 89% detected once. Sample: peripheral blood. The receptors stem from a young woman with COVID-19, enrolled during active disease.

This chain connects TRBV3-1 (or the pseudogene TRBV3-2) to TRBJ1-2, with 10 positions matching TRBD1. This CDR3 region has 15 residues. The trim removed 0 bases at V and 5 bases at J, leaving 3 bases unmatched. Per the germline V gene, CDR1 is LGHDT and CDR2 is YNNKEL (reference sequence). CDR3 in amino acids: CASSQDADRGYGYTF. CDR3 bases: TGTGCCAGCAGCCAAGATGCGGACAGGGGGTATGGCTACACCTTC.

The chain couples TRBV5-1 to TRBJ1-6; TRBD1 agrees at 8 bases. The CDR3 has 14 amino acids. The V segment lost 4 bases and the J segment 7 bases; nucleotides outside the gene matches: 4. Germline values: CDR1 SGHRS, CDR2 YFSETQ. The CDR3 is CASSTGQENSPLHF. As DNA, the CDR3 is TGCGCCAGCAGCACGGGACAGGAGAATTCACCCCTCCACTTT.

This clone has only one observation. The J gene is TRBJ1-1, the V gene TRBV14, with a possible D match to TRBD1 (5 bases). The CDR3 consists of 16 residues. Trimming took 3 bases from V and 3 from J, leaving 17 bases between them. Looked up from germline, CDR1 is SGHDN and CDR2 is FVKESK. The CDR3 DNA reads as TGTGCCAGCAGCCACCTCCCGGGAGGAGGGGACACTGAAGCTTTCTTT. This codes for CASSHLPGGGDTEAFF.

The J gene is TRBJ2-2, the V gene TRBV7-2; TRBD1 is a possible D gene (5 bases). The CDR3 length is 16 residues. Trimming stripped 1 base from V and 5 bases from J, with 14 bases between. Germline assignment: CDR1 SGHTA and CDR2 FQGNSA. CDR3 bases: TGTGCCAGCAGCTTAGTGGGGCAGCTCATAACCGGGGAGCTGTTTTTT. This codes for CASSLVGQLITGELFF.

In this sample, this clone turned up once. The chain uses TRBV24-1 and TRBJ2-2, with D possibly being TRBD1 (6 bases). Trimming removed 6 bases at V and 6 bases at J, with 19 bases between. The length of the CDR3 is 16 residues. Germline V CDR1 and CDR2: KGHDR, SFDVKD. The chain's CDR3 is CATSPQGTRGAGELFF. In DNA, the CDR3 is TGTGCCACCAGTCCACAGGGTACCAGGGGCGCCGGGGAGCTGTTTTTT.

The rearrangement links TRBV15 to TRBJ2-1; the D is unclear. V lost 1 base to trimming and J lost 9 bases, with 10 bases between them. The CDR3 sequence is 13 residues long. Germline V gene lookup returns CDR1 LNHNV and CDR2 YYDKDF (reference sequence). The CDR3 coding sequence is TGTGCCACCAGCAGAGTTACACCCCTTGAGCAGTTCTTC. Amino acid sequence: CATSRVTPLEQFF.

The chain uses TRBV27 and TRBJ2-1; TRBD2 aligns across 8 bases. The germline V gene has CDR1 MNHEY and CDR2 SMNVEV (reference sequence). V shed 0 bases, J shed 6 bases, and the junction held 7 bases outside the gene matches. This CDR3 contains 16 residues. CDR3 sequence reads: CASSLSLREAANEQFF. CDR3 DNA: TGTGCCAGCAGTTTATCATTGCGGGAGGCTGCCAATGAGCAGTTCTTC.

The chain employs TRBV28 and TRBJ1-4; TRBD1 is a possible D gene (5 bases). The germline V gene encodes CDR1 MDHEN and CDR2 SYDVKM. The germline V and J ends were trimmed by 3 bases and 8 bases, with 13 bases remaining between them. The CDR3 loop spans 14 amino acids. The chain's CDR3 is CASSFQGAIEKLFF. Here the CDR3 DNA reads TGTGCCAGCAGTTTCCAGGGCGCAATAGAAAAACTGTTTTTT.

The V gene is TRBV30, the J gene TRBJ1-2, with D unresolved. This CDR3 is 15 amino acids long. The V and J ends lost 1 base and 2 bases respectively, with 14 bases between them. The V gene's germline CDR1 is GTSNPN and CDR2 SVGIG (reference sequence). The CDR3 DNA follows: TGTGCCTGGAGTGCTGGCGGATACTACAACTATGGCTACACCTTC. Its protein product is CAWSAGGYYNYGYTF.

The V gene is TRBV19, the J gene TRBJ1-5; D is possibly TRBD1 (6 bases). The CDR3 runs 15 residues. Trimming shortened V by 5 bases and J by 2 bases, and 13 bases separated the two germline ends. Germline V lookup: CDR1 LNHDA, CDR2 SQIVND (reference sequence). Here the CDR3 reads CASSRNRVGNQPQHF. In DNA form, the CDR3 reads TGTGCCAGTAGTCGAAACAGGGTAGGCAATCAGCCCCAGCATTTT.

This chain joins TRBV3-1 (or the pseudogene TRBV3-2) and TRBJ2-7, with 7 bases identical to TRBD2. The CDR3 has 14 amino acids. Germline loops: CDR1 LGHDT, CDR2 YNNKEL (reference sequence). The V segment lost 6 bases and the J segment 2 bases; nucleotides outside the gene matches: 7. The CDR3 DNA reads TGTGCCAGCAGGTGGGGAGGGTATACCTACGAGCAGTACGTC. It is translated as CASRWGGYTYEQYV.

The CDR3 DNA follows: TGTGCCAGCAGCAGCTACAGGGGCGGTGAGACCCAGTACTTC. This gives the protein CASSSYRGGETQYF. The rearrangement uses TRBV21-1 and TRBJ2-5; no DNA check was done on the table's D call, TRBD1. TRBV21-1 is classified as a pseudogene. The length of the CDR3 is 14 residues.

The J gene is TRBJ2-5, the V gene TRBV19, with TRBD2 matching 7 bases. There are 15 residues in the CDR3. The V gene's germline CDR1 is LNHDA and CDR2 SQIVND (reference sequence). With V trimmed by 0 bases and J by 10 bases, 11 bases remained unmatched. Written as DNA, the CDR3 is TGTGCCAGTAGTATAGATAGAAGGCGGGGGATCGACCAGTACTTC. Protein: CASSIDRRRGIDQYF.

V usage is TRBV4-1 and J usage is TRBJ2-1, with 12 bases identical to TRBD2. CDR1 is MGHRA, CDR2 YSYEKL, per germline. V was pared by 3 bases and J by 8 bases, with 11 bases of the junction left unmatched. CDR3 length equals 17 residues. CDR3 sequence (DNA): TGCGCCAGCAGCCACAGGGGGCTAGCGGGGGGGTTGGATGAGCAGTTCTTC. Translating gives CASSHRGLAGGLDEQFF.